The 25 T cell receptor beta chains given below trace back to one sample, sequenced in a study of blood T cell repertoires in COVID-19. Data came from immunoSEQ multiplex PCR; TCRdb stores just in-frame clones and leaves some out. Of approximately 230,000 clones listed, under 90% are singletons. The material sequenced was peripheral blood. The receptors stem from a man aged 25 to 40 with active or convalescent COVID-19.

The V call is TRBV28, the J call TRBJ2-1, with 9 nucleotides matching TRBD1. Germline trimming cut 8 bases from V and 5 bases from J; bases unmatched to any gene: 7. The CDR3 sequence is 14 residues long. Germline CDR1 MDHEN, CDR2 SYDVKM. CDR3 region: CASATGGLDNEQFF. CDR3 DNA: TGTGCCAGCGCTACAGGGGGCCTTGACAATGAGCAGTTCTTC.

The V gene is TRBV10-3, the J gene TRBJ2-1; 11 nucleotides match TRBD2. Germline CDR1 reads ENHRY; CDR2 reads SYGVKD. The CDR3 length is 16 residues. In DNA, the CDR3 is TGTGCTACATCCCCGGTTGGGACTAGCGGTTCCAATGAGCAGTTCTTC. Its translation: CATSPVGTSGSNEQFF.

The rearrangement joins TRBV5-4 to TRBJ1-4; 7 positions agree with TRBD1. Germline V CDR1 and CDR2: SGHNT, YYREEE (reference sequence). Trimming at V came to 4 bases and at J to 3 bases, leaving 3 bases not matched to a gene. This CDR3 region has 14 residues. CDR3 in amino acids: CASSRQGSNEKLFF. The CDR3 DNA reads as TGTGCCAGCAGCCGACAGGGTTCTAATGAAAAACTGTTTTTT.

This clone was counted between two and nine times. The rearrangement joins TRBV11-2 to TRBJ1-3, with 7 bases matching TRBD1. Germline loops: CDR1 SGHAT, CDR2 FQNNGV. V trimming: 2 bases; J trimming: 2 bases; junction bases outside the gene matches: 6. The CDR3 sequence is 16 residues long. CDR3 coding DNA: TGTGCCAGCAGCTTAACCCCGGACAGGACTGGAAACACCATATATTTT. Encoded protein: CASSLTPDRTGNTIYF.

The genes are TRBV27 and TRBJ1-5, with D maybe TRBD1 (6 bases). This CDR3 region has 15 residues. With 8 bases removed from V and 5 bases from J, the gap between germline ends came to 19 bases. From germline, CDR1 is MNHEY and CDR2 SMNVEV (reference sequence). The CDR3 spells CASHTPDRTHQPQHF. The CDR3, as DNA: TGTGCCAGCCATACCCCGGACAGAACCCATCAGCCCCAGCATTTT.

V is TRBV4-2 and J is TRBJ2-1, with 11 bases lining up with TRBD2. This CDR3 spans 17 amino acids. CDR1 LGHNA and CDR2 YNFKEQ come from the germline V gene. Trimming at V came to 4 bases and at J to 5 bases, leaving 10 bases not matched to a gene. CDR3 amino acids: CASSPQSGTSGDNEQFF. In DNA form, the CDR3 reads TGTGCCAGCAGCCCCCAATCCGGGACTAGCGGTGACAATGAGCAGTTCTTC.

V and J are TRBV18 and TRBJ1-1; D remains unclear. This CDR3 is built from 14 residues. Germline V gene lookup returns CDR1 KGHSH and CDR2 LQKENI. V shed 6 bases and J shed 5 bases, with 16 bases lying between them. The CDR3 sequence: CASSSGGQVTEAFF. In DNA form, the CDR3 reads TGTGCCAGCTCTTCCGGAGGGCAGGTGACTGAAGCTTTCTTT.

This sequence joins TRBV27 and TRBJ2-2; D might be TRBD1 (6 bases). This CDR3 comprises 14 residues. V lost 6 bases and J lost 3, with 11 bases in between. The germline V gene has CDR1 MNHEY and CDR2 SMNVEV (reference sequence). This chain's CDR3 is CASRPHRDTGELFF. The CDR3 DNA is TGTGCCAGCAGACCGCACAGGGACACCGGGGAGCTGTTTTTT.

The chain recombines TRBV29-1 with TRBJ2-7, with 8 bases that match TRBD1. V was clipped by 8 bases and J by 1 base; unmatched bases: 13. CDR3 size: 15 residues. Per germline, CDR1 SQVTM and CDR2 ANQGSEA. The CDR3 protein is CSPHPDRELSYEQYF. The CDR3 nucleotides read TGCAGCCCCCACCCGGACAGGGAATTATCCTACGAGCAGTACTTC.

This clone was observed a single time. The V call is TRBV6-6, the J call TRBJ1-4; D unresolved. Germline V gene lookup returns CDR1 MNHNY and CDR2 SVGAGI (reference sequence). There are 13 residues in the CDR3. Between the trimmed V and J ends, which lost 6 bases and 12 bases, there was a span of 17 bases. This CDR3 is CASSEGPSWELFF. The DNA of the CDR3 is TGTGCCAGCAGCGAGGGCCCGTCTTGGGAACTGTTTTTT.

Written as DNA, the CDR3 is TGTGCCAGCAGCGGACTAGCGGGAGTCGGGGAGCAGTACTTC. Amino acids: CASSGLAGVGEQYF. The V call is TRBV28, the J call TRBJ2-7; TRBD2 agrees at 13 bases. The CDR3 has 14 residues. The V segment lost 6 bases and the J segment 7 bases; nucleotides outside the gene matches: 6. Germline lookup yields CDR1 MDHEN and CDR2 SYDVKM.

This chain uses TRBV2 with TRBJ2-2; D unclear. Germline CDR1 is SNHLY and CDR2 is FYNNEI. The CDR3 length is 11 residues. Trimming pared 8 bases from V and 6 bases from J, leaving 7 bases between. CDR3 loop: CASRRAGELFF. The CDR3 DNA reads TGTGCCAGCCGGAGAGCCGGGGAGCTGTTTTTT.

The chain couples TRBV4-3 to TRBJ2-1; weak D call: TRBD2 (6 bases). Germline V gene sequence: CDR1 LGHNA, CDR2 YSLEER. V lost 5 bases and J lost 12, with 17 bases in between. There are 13 residues in the CDR3. In DNA, the CDR3 is TGCGCCAGCAGCACCGGGTTGCGGGATGGGCAGTTCTTC. Translation: CASSTGLRDGQFF.

In this sample, this clone turned up once. The chain is built from TRBV30 and TRBJ2-3; tentatively, D is TRBD2 (6 bases). The CDR3 has 14 residues. The ends were cut back, 5 bases at V and 3 bases at J, with 15 bases in the middle. The germline V gene encodes CDR1 GTSNPN and CDR2 SVGIG (reference sequence). The CDR3 protein is CAWGVGGSTDTQYF. CDR3 sequence (DNA): TGTGCCTGGGGGGTTGGAGGGTCGACAGATACGCAGTATTTT.

V usage is TRBV21-1 and J usage is TRBJ2-2; TRBD2 is the table's D call and was not checked against the DNA. TRBV21-1 is recorded as a pseudogene. This CDR3 contains 17 residues. CDR3: CASILEVERFISGELFF. The CDR3 DNA reads TGTGCCAGCATTCTTGAGGTGGAGAGGTTTATATCCGGGGAGCTGTTTTTT.

The chain couples TRBV7-2 to TRBJ2-7, with 7 bases matching TRBD1. The J segment lost 0 bases and the V segment lost 3 bases, leaving 2 bases of the junction unmatched. This CDR3 has 14 residues. Looked up from germline, CDR1 is SGHTA and CDR2 is FQGNSA. In DNA, the CDR3 is TGTGCCAGCAGCTTGGACAGGAGCTCCTACGAGCAGTACTTC. Translated: CASSLDRSSYEQYF.

The rearrangement links TRBV7-9 to TRBJ2-5; D may be TRBD1 (6 bases). There are 13 residues in the CDR3. V was clipped by 6 bases and J by 2 bases, with 10 bases between them. Germline V gene sequence: CDR1 SEHNR, CDR2 FQNEAQ (reference sequence). The CDR3 region is CASRDGTQETQYF. In nucleotides, the CDR3 is TGTGCCAGCAGGGACGGGACACAAGAGACCCAGTACTTC. Filled out from reference TRBV7-9 and TRBJ2-5, the complete variable domain reads DTGVSQNPRHKITKRGQNVTFRCDPISEHNRLYWYRQTLGQGPEFLTYFQNEAQLEKSRLLSDRFSAERPKGSFSTLEIQRTEQGDSAMYLCASRDGTQETQYFGPGTRLLVL.

J is TRBJ2-4 and V is TRBV18; tentative D call: TRBD2 (5 bases). The V gene's germline CDR1 is KGHSH and CDR2 LQKENI. CDR3 length equals 15 residues. V shed 5 bases and J shed 6 bases, with 17 bases lying between them. The CDR3 loop is CASSAAGSSGNIQYF. The CDR3 nucleotides read TGTGCCAGCTCAGCCGCTGGGAGTTCGGGAAACATTCAGTACTTC.

The V and J genes are TRBV5-3 and TRBJ1-4, with 8 bases lining up with TRBD1. TRBV5-3 is filed as an ORF, its function uncertain. This CDR3 region has 15 residues. V shed 5 bases and J 13 bases; nucleotides not matched to a gene: 16. The CDR3 DNA is TGTGCCAGAAGTCATACCCCGGACAGGGAGTTGTTACTGTTTTTT. As protein: CARSHTPDRELLLFF.

The gene calls are TRBV5-4 and TRBJ2-3; D is perhaps TRBD1 (6 bases). This CDR3 spans 15 amino acids. The germline V gene has CDR1 SGHNT and CDR2 YYREEE (reference sequence). The V end was cut by 2 bases, the J end by 0 bases, with 10 bases between. The CDR3 DNA is TGTGCCAGCAGCTTCCCGGGACAAAGCACAGATACGCAGTATTTT. It encodes CASSFPGQSTDTQYF.

The chain employs TRBV29-1 and TRBJ2-7, with TRBD1 matching over 7 bases. With 4 bases clipped from V and 4 bases from J, the junction kept 4 bases outside the gene matches. Germline CDR1 reads SQVTM; CDR2 reads ANQGSEA. The CDR3 sequence is 12 residues long. The CDR3 loop reads CSVVSGGYEQYF. The DNA for the CDR3 is TGCAGCGTTGTTTCAGGGGGATACGAGCAGTACTTC.

CDR3 in amino acids: CASSPAASGRTDTQYF. Written as DNA, the CDR3 is TGTGCCAGCAGTCCCGCGGCTAGCGGACGCACAGATACGCAGTATTTT. The chain carries TRBV28 and TRBJ2-3; 7 nucleotides agree with TRBD2. CDR3 length: 16 residues. The V gene's germline CDR1 is MDHEN and CDR2 SYDVKM. J was trimmed by 1 base and V by 5 bases; bases with no gene match: 9.

The sample holds a few counts of this clone. V gene TRBV30 combines with J gene TRBJ1-5; D perhaps matches TRBD1 (6 bases). This CDR3 has 14 amino acids. V was pared by 4 bases and J by 4 bases, with 14 bases between. CDR1 and CDR2 (germline): GTSNPN, SVGIG (reference sequence). DNA for the CDR3: TGTGCCTGGATCCAACGGACAGCAAATCAGCCCCAGCATTTT. The encoded protein is CAWIQRTANQPQHF. The whole variable domain, filled in from reference TRBV30 and TRBJ1-5, reads SQTIHQWPATLVQPVGSPLSLECTVEGTSNPNLYWYRQAAGRGLQLLFYSVGIGQISSEVPQNLSASRPQDRQFILSSKKLLLSDSGFYLCAWIQRTANQPQHFGDGTRLSIL.

V gene TRBV6-5 combines with J gene TRBJ1-2; D is undetermined. Trimming cost V 6 bases and J 3 bases, with 17 bases left between them. The V gene's germline CDR1 is MNHEY and CDR2 SVGAGI. This CDR3 has 15 amino acids. CDR3 bases: TGTGCCAGCAGCCCCCTTTCCCCTATATACTATGGCTACACCTTC. The encoded protein is CASSPLSPIYYGYTF.

This CDR3 reads CASSVGTSGGAVRETQYF. For the CDR3, the DNA is TGTGCCAGCAGCGTTGGGACTAGCGGGGGGGCCGTCCGAGAGACCCAGTACTTC. The chain is built from TRBV9 and TRBJ2-5; 16 positions match TRBD2. The V gene end was trimmed by 2 bases and the J gene end by 4 bases; junction bases not matched to a gene: 8. Germline CDR1 and CDR2: SGDLS and YYNGEE. The CDR3 consists of 18 residues.